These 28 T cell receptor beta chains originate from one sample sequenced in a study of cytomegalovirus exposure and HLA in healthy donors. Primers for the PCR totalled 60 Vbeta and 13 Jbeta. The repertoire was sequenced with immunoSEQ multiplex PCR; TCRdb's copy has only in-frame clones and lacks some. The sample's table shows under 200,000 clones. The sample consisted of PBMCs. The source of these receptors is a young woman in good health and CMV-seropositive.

The CDR3 coding sequence is TGTGCCAGCAGTCACTTAACTAGCGGGGGGGCTGGAGATACGCAGTATTTT. Its translation: CASSHLTSGGAGDTQYF. The V call is TRBV27, the J call TRBJ2-3; TRBD2 matches at 13 bases. Germline lookup yields CDR1 MNHEY and CDR2 SMNVEV (reference sequence). Losses at the gene ends were 5 bases for V and 5 bases for J; bases not matched to a gene: 10. CDR3 length: 17 amino acids.

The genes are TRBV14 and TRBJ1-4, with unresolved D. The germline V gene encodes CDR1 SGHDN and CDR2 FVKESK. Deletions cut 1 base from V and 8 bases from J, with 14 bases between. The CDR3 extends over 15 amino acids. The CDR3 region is CASSQVGDRLEKLFF. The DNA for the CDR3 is TGTGCCAGCAGCCAAGTGGGAGACCGACTAGAAAAACTGTTTTTT.

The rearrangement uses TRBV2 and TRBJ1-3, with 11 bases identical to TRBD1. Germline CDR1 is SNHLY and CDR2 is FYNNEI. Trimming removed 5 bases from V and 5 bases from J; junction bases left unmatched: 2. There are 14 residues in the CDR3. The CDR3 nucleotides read TGTGCCAGCAGTCCGGACAGGGGGCGAAACACCATATATTTT. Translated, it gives CASSPDRGRNTIYF.

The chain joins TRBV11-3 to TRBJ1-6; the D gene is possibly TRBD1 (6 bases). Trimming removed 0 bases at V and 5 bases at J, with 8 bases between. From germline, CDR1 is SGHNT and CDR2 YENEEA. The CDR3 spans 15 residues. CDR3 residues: CASSLDWTDNSPLHF. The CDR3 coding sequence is TGTGCCAGCAGCTTAGACTGGACAGATAATTCACCCCTCCACTTT. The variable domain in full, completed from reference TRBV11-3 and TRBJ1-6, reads EAGVVQSPRYKIIEKKQPVAFWCNPISGHNTLYWYLQNLGQGPELLIRYENEEAVDDSQLPKDRFSAERLKGVDSTLKIQPAELGDSAVYLCASSLDWTDNSPLHFGNGTRLTVT.

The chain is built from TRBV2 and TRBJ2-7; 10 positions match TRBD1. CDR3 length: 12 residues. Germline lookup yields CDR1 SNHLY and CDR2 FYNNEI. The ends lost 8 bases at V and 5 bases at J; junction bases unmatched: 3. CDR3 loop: CASGTGVNEQYF. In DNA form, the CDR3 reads TGTGCCAGCGGGACAGGGGTAAACGAGCAGTACTTC.

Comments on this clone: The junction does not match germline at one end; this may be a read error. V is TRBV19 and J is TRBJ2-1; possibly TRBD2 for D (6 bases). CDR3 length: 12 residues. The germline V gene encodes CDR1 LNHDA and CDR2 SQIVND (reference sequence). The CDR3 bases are TGTGCCAGTAGTAAGTTCGGAGGGGCTGCAATCTTC. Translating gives CASSKFGGAAIF. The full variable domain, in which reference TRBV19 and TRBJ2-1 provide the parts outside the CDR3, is DGGITQSPKYLFRKEGQNVTLSCEQNLNHDAMYWYRQDPGQGLRLIYYSQIVNDFQKGDIAEGYSVSREKKESFPLTVTSAQKNPTAFYLCASSKFGGAAIFGPGTRLTVL.

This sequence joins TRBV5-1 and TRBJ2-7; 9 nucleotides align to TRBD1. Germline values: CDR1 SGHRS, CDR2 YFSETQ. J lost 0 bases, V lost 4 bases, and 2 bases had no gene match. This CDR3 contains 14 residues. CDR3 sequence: CASSGQGSSYEQYF. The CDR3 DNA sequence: TGCGCCAGCAGCGGACAGGGGAGCTCCTACGAGCAGTACTTC.

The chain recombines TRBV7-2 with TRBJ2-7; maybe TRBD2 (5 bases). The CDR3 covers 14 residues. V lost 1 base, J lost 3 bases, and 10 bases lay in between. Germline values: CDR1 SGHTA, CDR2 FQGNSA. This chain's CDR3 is CASSLDGGHYEQYF. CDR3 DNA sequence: TGTGCCAGCAGCTTAGACGGCGGGCACTACGAGCAGTACTTC.

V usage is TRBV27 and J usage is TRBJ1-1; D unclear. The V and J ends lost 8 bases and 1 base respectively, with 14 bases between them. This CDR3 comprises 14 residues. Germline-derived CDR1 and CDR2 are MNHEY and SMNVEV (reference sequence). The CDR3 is CASAPTGGNTEAFF. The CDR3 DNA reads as TGTGCCAGCGCCCCTACCGGCGGGAACACTGAAGCTTTCTTT.

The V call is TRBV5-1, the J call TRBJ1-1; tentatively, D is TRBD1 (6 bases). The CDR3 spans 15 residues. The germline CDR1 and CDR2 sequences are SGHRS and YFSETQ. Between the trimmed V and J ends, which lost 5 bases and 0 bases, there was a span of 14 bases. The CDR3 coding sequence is TGCGCCAGCAGTCCTGGACAGATTATGAACACTGAAGCTTTCTTT. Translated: CASSPGQIMNTEAFF.

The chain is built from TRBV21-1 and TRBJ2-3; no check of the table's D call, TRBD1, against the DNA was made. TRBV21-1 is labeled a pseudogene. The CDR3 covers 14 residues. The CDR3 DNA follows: TGTGCCAGCAGCAAGGGACAGGACACAGATACGCAGTATTTT. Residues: CASSKGQDTDTQYF.

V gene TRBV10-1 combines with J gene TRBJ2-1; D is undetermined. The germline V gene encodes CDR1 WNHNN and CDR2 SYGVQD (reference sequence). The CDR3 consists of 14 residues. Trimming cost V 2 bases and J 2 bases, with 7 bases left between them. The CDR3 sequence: CASSETVTYNEQFF. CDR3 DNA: TGCGCCAGCAGTGAGACTGTCACCTACAATGAGCAGTTCTTC.

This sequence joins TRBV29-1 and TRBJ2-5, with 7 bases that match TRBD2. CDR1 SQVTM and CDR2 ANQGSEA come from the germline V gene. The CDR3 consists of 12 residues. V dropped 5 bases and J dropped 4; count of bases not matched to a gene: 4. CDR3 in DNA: TGCAGCGTTAGACTAGCCGGAGAGACCCAGTACTTC. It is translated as CSVRLAGETQYF. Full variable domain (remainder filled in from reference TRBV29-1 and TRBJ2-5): SAVISQKPSRDICQRGTSLTIQCQVDSQVTMMFWYRQQPGQSLTLIATANQGSEATYESGFVIDKFPISRPNLTFSTLTVSNMSPEDSSIYLCSVRLAGETQYFGPGTRLLVL.

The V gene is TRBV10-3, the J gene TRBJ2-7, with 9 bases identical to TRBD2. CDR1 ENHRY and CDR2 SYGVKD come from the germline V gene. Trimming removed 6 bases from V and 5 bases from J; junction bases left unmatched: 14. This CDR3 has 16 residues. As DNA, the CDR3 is TGTGCCATCAGGGGGGGGGTAGCGGGAGATGGTGACGAGCAGTACTTC. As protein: CAIRGGVAGDGDEQYF.

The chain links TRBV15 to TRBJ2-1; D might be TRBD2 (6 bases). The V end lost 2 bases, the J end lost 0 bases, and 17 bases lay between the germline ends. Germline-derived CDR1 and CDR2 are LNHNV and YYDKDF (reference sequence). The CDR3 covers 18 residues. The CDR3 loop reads CATSRLLTGTASYNEQFF. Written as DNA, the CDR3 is TGTGCCACCAGCAGACTTTTAACCGGGACTGCCTCCTACAATGAGCAGTTCTTC.

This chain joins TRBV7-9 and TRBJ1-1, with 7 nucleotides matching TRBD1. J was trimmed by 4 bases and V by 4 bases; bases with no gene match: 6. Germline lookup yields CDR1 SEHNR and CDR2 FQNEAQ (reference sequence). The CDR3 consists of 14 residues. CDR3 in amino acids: CASSSVQGGTEAFF. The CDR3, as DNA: TGTGCCAGCAGCTCAGTGCAGGGGGGCACTGAAGCTTTCTTT.

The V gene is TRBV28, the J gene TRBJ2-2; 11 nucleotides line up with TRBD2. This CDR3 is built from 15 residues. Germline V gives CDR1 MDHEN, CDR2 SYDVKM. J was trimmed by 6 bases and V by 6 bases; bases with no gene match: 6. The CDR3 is CASRGSGGAPGELFF. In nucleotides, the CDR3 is TGTGCCAGCAGGGGTAGCGGGGGGGCCCCCGGGGAGCTGTTTTTT.

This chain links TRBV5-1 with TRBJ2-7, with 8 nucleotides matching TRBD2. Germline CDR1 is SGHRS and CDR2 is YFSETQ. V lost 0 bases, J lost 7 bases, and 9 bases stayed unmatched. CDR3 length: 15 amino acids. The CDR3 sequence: CASSLADGGAEEQYF. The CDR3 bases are TGCGCCAGCAGCTTGGCCGACGGGGGGGCGGAAGAGCAGTACTTC.

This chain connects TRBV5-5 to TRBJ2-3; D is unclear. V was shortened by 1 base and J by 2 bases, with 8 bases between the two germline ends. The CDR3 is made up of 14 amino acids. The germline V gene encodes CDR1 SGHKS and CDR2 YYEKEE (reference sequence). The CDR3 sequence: CASSLRLNTDTQYF. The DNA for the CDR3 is TGTGCCAGCAGCTTGAGACTGAACACAGATACGCAGTATTTT.

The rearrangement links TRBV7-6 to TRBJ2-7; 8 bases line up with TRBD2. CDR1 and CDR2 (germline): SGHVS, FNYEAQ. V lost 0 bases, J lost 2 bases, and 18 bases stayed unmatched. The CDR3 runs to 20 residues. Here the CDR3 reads CASSLAPSGSFSGTAYEQYF. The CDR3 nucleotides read TGTGCCAGCAGCTTAGCGCCATCCGGTTCCTTTAGCGGGACCGCCTACGAGCAGTACTTC.

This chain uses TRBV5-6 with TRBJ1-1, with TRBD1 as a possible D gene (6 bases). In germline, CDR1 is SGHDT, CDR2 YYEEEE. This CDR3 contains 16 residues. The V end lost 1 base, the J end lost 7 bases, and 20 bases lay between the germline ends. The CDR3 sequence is CASSLSPLSQGNEAFF. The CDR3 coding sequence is TGTGCCAGCAGCTTGTCCCCACTATCACAGGGAAATGAAGCTTTCTTT.

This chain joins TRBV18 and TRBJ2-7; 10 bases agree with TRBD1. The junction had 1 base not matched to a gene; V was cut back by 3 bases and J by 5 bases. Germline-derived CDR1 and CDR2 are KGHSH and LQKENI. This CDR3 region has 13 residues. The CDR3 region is CASSPGTGDEQYF. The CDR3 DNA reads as TGTGCCAGCTCACCGGGGACAGGGGACGAGCAGTACTTC.

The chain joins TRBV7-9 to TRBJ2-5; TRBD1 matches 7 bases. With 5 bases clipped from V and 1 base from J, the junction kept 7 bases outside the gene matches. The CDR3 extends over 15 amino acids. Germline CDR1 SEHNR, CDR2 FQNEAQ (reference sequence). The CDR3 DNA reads TGTGCCAGCAGCCCAGGGGACAGAATCCAAGAGACCCAGTACTTC. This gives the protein CASSPGDRIQETQYF.

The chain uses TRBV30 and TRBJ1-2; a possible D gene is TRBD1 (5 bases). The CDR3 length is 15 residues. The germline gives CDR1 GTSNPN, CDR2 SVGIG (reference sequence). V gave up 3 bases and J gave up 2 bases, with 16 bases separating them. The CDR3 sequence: CAWSPLRDGNYGYTF. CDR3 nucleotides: TGTGCCTGGAGCCCTCTGCGGGACGGCAACTATGGCTACACCTTC. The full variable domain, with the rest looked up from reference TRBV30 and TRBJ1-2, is SQTIHQWPATLVQPVGSPLSLECTVEGTSNPNLYWYRQAAGRGLQLLFYSVGIGQISSEVPQNLSASRPQDRQFILSSKKLLLSDSGFYLCAWSPLRDGNYGYTFGSGTRLTVV.

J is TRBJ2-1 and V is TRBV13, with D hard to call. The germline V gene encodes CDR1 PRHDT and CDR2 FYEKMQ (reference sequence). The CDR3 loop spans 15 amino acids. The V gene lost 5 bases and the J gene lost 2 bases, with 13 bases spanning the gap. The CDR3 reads CASSQAVGAYNEQFF. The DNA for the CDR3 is TGTGCCAGCAGCCAGGCCGTGGGCGCCTACAATGAGCAGTTCTTC.

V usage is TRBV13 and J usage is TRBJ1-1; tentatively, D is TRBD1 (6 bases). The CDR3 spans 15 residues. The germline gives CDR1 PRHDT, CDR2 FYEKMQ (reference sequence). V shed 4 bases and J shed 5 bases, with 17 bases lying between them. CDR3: CASSWDGGVGTEAFF. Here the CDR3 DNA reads TGTGCCAGCAGCTGGGATGGGGGCGTAGGGACTGAAGCTTTCTTT.

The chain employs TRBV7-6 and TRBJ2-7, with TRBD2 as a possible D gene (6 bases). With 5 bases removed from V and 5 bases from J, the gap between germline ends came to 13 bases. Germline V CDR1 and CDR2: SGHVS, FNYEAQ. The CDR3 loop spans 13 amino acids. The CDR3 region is CASSLGGTHEQYF. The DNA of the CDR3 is TGTGCCAGCAGCCTTGGGGGGACCCACGAGCAGTACTTC.

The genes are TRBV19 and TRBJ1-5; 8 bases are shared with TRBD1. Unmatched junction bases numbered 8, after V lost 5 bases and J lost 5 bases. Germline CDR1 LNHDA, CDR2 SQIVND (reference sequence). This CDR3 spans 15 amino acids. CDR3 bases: TGTGCCAGTAGTCCTCGGACAGGGTCGGATCAGCCCCAGCATTTT. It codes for CASSPRTGSDQPQHF.